One TCR beta chain is described in this entry. These data belong to a study of immune evolution from preneoplasia to lung adenocarcinoma. For the study at large: HLA loss of heterozygosity: 5.5% to 8.5% AIS, about 14% MIA, roughly 30% ADC, none AAH.

Sequenced by immunoSEQ multiplex PCR; TCRdb stores in-frame clones only, minus some. The sample records several thousand clones, roughly nine tenths being singletons. Germline CDR1 is KGHSH and CDR2 is LQKENI. The CDR3 consists of 14 residues. V lost 3 bases to trimming and J lost 5 bases, with 13 bases between them. This TCR came from a donor at least 70 years old with lung adenocarcinoma. The sequencing input was FFPE minimally invasive lung adenocarcinoma tissue. The chain combines TRBV18 with TRBJ1-2; D may be TRBD1 (5 bases). In DNA, the CDR3 is TGTGCCAGCTCACCGGAGGACACCCAATATGGCTACACCTTC. Amino acids: CASSPEDTQYGYTF.